The sequence of this TCR beta chain was determined in a study of CD8+ T cells in alopecia areata (dated by TCRdb to the late 2010s). Describing the broader study: Treated patients were enrolled in an open-label pilot trial of oral tofacitinib at 5 to 10 mg twice daily for moderate-to-severe alopecia areata. Scalp clonality was compared among normal scalp (n=4), patchy alopecia areata scalp (n=8), and alopecia totalis/universalis scalp (n=8). Biopsies were taken from tofacitinib-treated patients at baseline and again at 4 and 24 weeks into treatment, and several of those patients also had a later scalp biopsy. The study used high-throughput TCRbeta sequencing to examine T cell clonal expansion in alopecia areata, in both the C3H/HeJ mouse model and human patients. Patients received tofacitinib for 6 to 18 months and were then followed off drug for 6 months to check for delayed response and recurrence. In humans, TCRbeta sequencing was performed on scalp tissue and on sorted CD4+ and CD8+ peripheral blood T cells from healthy controls and from patients with patchy or totalis/universalis alopecia areata. immunoSEQ multiplex PCR using 35 Vbeta forward primers and 13 Jbeta reverse primers was used to amplify TCRbeta CDR3 regions. Disease severity in treated patients was measured with the SALT score, which quantifies the percentage of affected scalp surface area. The RNA source kit depended on sample type: the PAXgene miRNA kit for fixed scalp, the miRNeasy kit for PBMCs, and the RNeasy kit for mouse skin. Beyond this particular receptor, the publication reports: TCR sequences shared between patients were less clear than in mice, possibly partly because of HLA diversity in the patient population. Tofacitinib significantly lowered scalp clonality and the number of expanded CD8+ clones among the top 100 scalp clones. Many expanded lesional clones were found to persist in scalp and blood during tofacitinib treatment, and relapse after treatment cessation may be partly explained by this persistence. Lesional scalp, especially in alopecia totalis/universalis, showed higher clonality and more expanded CD8+ clones than normal scalp, suggesting antigenic drive. Scalp TCR repertoire analysis is complicated because resident alphabeta T cells in normal human skin are also sequenced, whereas mouse skin is dominated by gammadelta T cells. The treated cohort was small, with a single nonresponder, so links between baseline CD8+ expansion and response need larger studies.

Libraries were constructed by the immunoSEQ multiplex PCR assay. To provide template for TCR sequencing, every sample had RNA extracted and reverse transcribed into cDNA. First-strand cDNA was synthesized using SuperScript III with a 2:1 mix of oligo-dT and random hexamers. A synthetic immune receptor repertoire was used to gauge amplification bias, and whatever bias remained was removed computationally. The original pipeline was this. Raw reads were preprocessed to remove errors, and CDR3 was defined by IMGT conventions from the conserved cysteine to phenylalanine. To get clonality, Shannon entropy was normalized by log2 of the number of productive unique TCRs and the result was subtracted from 1. Scalp TCRbeta sequences were cross-referenced with sorted blood CD4 and CD8 repertoires so that the CD4 or CD8 identity of scalp clones could be inferred. TCRdb took over this immuneACCESS table, retaining in-frame rearrangements with V and J assigned. Such tables are incomplete; in checked studies, under half of the missing clones stem from an unresolved V gene, and the remainder is unexplained. V and J calls plus clone size are reproduced from that table; the DNA served to infer D and trimming. This sample has approximately 280,000 clones in its table, and 55% to 70% of those were observed once. Approximately 1.8% of the sample belongs to the ten largest clones.

The time point label for this specimen denotes: 24 weeks on oral tofacitinib. This specimen's treatment or condition label, per the study, means: oral pan-JAK inhibitor, 5-10 mg twice daily. From alopecia areata patients, peripheral blood was collected along with lesional scalp punch biopsies. After PBMCs were isolated by density centrifugation and stained for CD3, CD4 and CD8, a FACSAria was used to sort CD4+ and CD8+ T cells. Regarding this clone: This clone's antigen is unknown. No quality values exist for individual bases; no much larger clone is one base distant.

V ends up 8 bases short and J 4 bases short, with an unmatched junction base count of 8. CDR1 and CDR2 are read off the germline V gene as SNHLY and FYNNEI. Counted from cysteine to phenylalanine, this CDR3 has 15 amino acids. Only CDR3 DNA is held: 45 bases, read in frame from base 1. This TCR was sampled from a human donor with alopecia areata. The rearrangement combines TRBV2 with TRBJ2-5; TRBD2 agrees with 12 junctional bases. The sample was CD4+ T cells sorted from blood, taken at week 24, from a patient treated with tofacitinib. The CDR3 has the sequence CASGPSGGAGETQYF. In nucleotide form, the sequence is TGTGCCAGCGGCCCTAGCGGGGGGGCGGGAGAGACCCAGTACTTC.